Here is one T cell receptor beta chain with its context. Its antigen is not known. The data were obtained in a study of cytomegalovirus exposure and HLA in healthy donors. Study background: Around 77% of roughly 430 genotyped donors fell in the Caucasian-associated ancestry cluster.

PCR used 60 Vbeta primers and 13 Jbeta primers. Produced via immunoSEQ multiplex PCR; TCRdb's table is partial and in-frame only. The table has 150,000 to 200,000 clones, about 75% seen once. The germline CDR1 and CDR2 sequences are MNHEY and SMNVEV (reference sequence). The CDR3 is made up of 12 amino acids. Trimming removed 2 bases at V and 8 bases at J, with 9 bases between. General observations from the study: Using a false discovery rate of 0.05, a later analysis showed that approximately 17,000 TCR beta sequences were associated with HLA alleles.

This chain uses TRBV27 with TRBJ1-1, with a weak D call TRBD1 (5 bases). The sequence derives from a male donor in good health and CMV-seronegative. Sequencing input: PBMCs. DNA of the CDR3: TGTGCCAGCAGTTTACCCCAGGGAGAAGCTTTCTTT. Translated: CASSLPQGEAFF.